Listed below are T cell receptor beta chains from one sample, sequenced in a study of cytomegalovirus exposure and HLA in healthy donors. TCRdb's table, derived via immunoSEQ multiplex PCR, lists solely in-frame clones and lacks some. Among 140,000 to 150,000 clones listed, roughly four fifths were seen once. The sequencing input was PBMCs. These TCRs come from a man aged 35-49 years in good health and CMV-seropositive. CDR3s include the opening cysteine and the closing phenylalanine or tryptophan. A D gene is named only where the DNA matches it firmly. Clone size is given for some rows only: seen once, a few or many times, or a class if the clone is expanded.

J: TRBJ2-7; D: NA; size: NA; V: TRBV27; DNA: TGTGCCAGCAGTTTCACGGGATCCTACGAGCAGTACTTC; CDR3: CASSFTGSYEQYF
J: TRBJ2-7; D: NA; size: NA; V: TRBV2; DNA: TGTGCCAGCAGTACGACTCCAAAAGAGAGCTCCTACGAGCAGTACTTC; CDR3: CASSTTPKESSYEQYF
J: TRBJ2-3; D: NA; size: few; V: TRBV10-1; DNA: TGCGCCAGCAGTGAGTCGATCTTTGCGGATACGCAGTATTTT; CDR3: CASSESIFADTQYF
J: TRBJ1-1; D: NA; size: few; V: TRBV7-8; DNA: TGTGCCAGCAGCTTCGGGACAGAAGCTTTCTTT; CDR3: CASSFGTEAFF
J: TRBJ2-5; D: TRBD1; size: NA; V: TRBV15; DNA: TGTGCCACCGGCCTTTTTGGGACAGGCCAAGAGACCCAGTACTTC; CDR3: CATGLFGTGQETQYF
J: TRBJ1-5; D: NA; size: NA; V: TRBV27; DNA: TGTGCCAGCAGTCCCCTGGCGGGCTTTAGTGATCAGCCCCAGCATTTT; CDR3: CASSPLAGFSDQPQHF
J: TRBJ2-7; D: NA; size: once; V: TRBV11-2; DNA: TGTGCCAGCAGCCCCCTGCGGGTCGAGCAGTACTTC; CDR3: CASSPLRVEQYF
J: TRBJ1-2; D: NA; size: NA; V: TRBV7-2; DNA: TGTGCCAGCAGCGCCGGTGGGCCACCTCTGGGCTACACCTTC; CDR3: CASSAGGPPLGYTF
J: TRBJ2-7; D: TRBD2; size: NA; V: TRBV9; DNA: TGTGCCAGCAGCGTAGCATTTGGTGGGAGGGCCGAGGAGCAGTACTTC; CDR3: CASSVAFGGRAEEQYF
J: TRBJ1-5; D: NA; size: NA; V: TRBV30; DNA: TGTGCCTGGAGTGGACAGGGCAATCAGCCCCAGCATTTT; CDR3: CAWSGQGNQPQHF
J: TRBJ2-3; D: TRBD2; size: NA; V: TRBV5-1; DNA: TGCGCCAGCAGCTCTTCACTAGCGGGAGGTACAGATACGCAGTATTTT; CDR3: CASSSSLAGGTDTQYF